Below, 26 T cell receptor beta chains from the same sample are listed, as sequenced in a study of vaccination and CD4 T cells after COVID-19. The antigens these receptors bind are not known. The sample's treatment: approximately nine-day PBMC culture with coronavirus spike peptide pools or control peptides (ViraFEST assay). Sequence data for DNA of cultured CD4+ T cells were generated by the Oncomine TCR Beta short-read assay. TCRdb reprocessed the PCR reads with MiXCR, giving one entry per CDR3 protein. The sample comprises about 10,000 distinct CDR3 sequences, approximately 40% of which are singletons, and roughly 28% rests with the top ten. The sequencing input was CD4+ T cells from blood, cultured in vitro. These receptors all stem from a human donor who had recovered from COVID-19.

The chain joins TRBV19 to TRBJ2-1, with D unresolved. Trimming took 4 bases from V and 2 from J, leaving 15 bases between them. CDR1 is LNHDA and CDR2 is SQIVND in the germline V gene (reference sequence). This CDR3 region has 16 residues. CDR3 coding DNA: TGTGCCAGTAGTAGGGGTTTGGGTGGGGCCTACAATGAGCAGTTCTTC. It translates to CASSRGLGGAYNEQFF.

This rearrangement joins TRBV5-5 to TRBJ2-7; TRBD2 matches 7 bases. Per germline, CDR1 SGHKS and CDR2 YYEKEE (reference sequence). Trimming took 0 bases from V and 2 from J; bases not matched to a gene: 2. This CDR3 contains 14 residues. The DNA of the CDR3 is TGTGCCAGCAGCTTGGACGCGGGAGCCTACGAGCAGTACTTC. Its translation is CASSLDAGAYEQYF.

V is TRBV21-1 and J is TRBJ2-3; TRBD1, the D gene given by the table, was not confirmed from the DNA. TRBV21-1 is annotated as a pseudogene. The CDR3 contains 12 residues. CDR3 in DNA: TGTGCCGGGCGGCAGGGCACAGATACGCAGTATTTT. Its translation is CAGRQGTDTQYF.

CDR3 coding DNA: TGTGCCAGCAGCCAGTCGGCAGATACGCAGTATTTT. Protein product: CASSQSADTQYF. The J gene is TRBJ2-3, the V gene TRBV7-2; D remains unclear. This CDR3 spans 12 amino acids. Between the trimmed V and J ends, which lost 5 bases and 4 bases, there was a span of 7 bases. Germline V lookup: CDR1 SGHTA, CDR2 FQGNSA.

This clonotype occurred a few times. The V gene is TRBV20-1, the J gene TRBJ1-4; 7 bases fit TRBD1. Losses at the gene ends were 0 bases for V and 8 bases for J; bases not matched to a gene: 6. This CDR3 comprises 14 residues. Germline V gene sequence: CDR1 DFQATT, CDR2 SNEGSKA (reference sequence). The CDR3: CSAREQGRREKLFF. In DNA form, the CDR3 reads TGCAGTGCTAGAGAACAGGGGAGAAGAGAAAAACTGTTTTTT.

The chain couples TRBV7-2 to TRBJ2-2; 9 nucleotides match TRBD2. Germline values: CDR1 SGHTA, CDR2 FQGNSA. V shed 5 bases, J shed 8 bases, and the junction held 9 bases outside the gene matches. CDR3 length equals 15 residues. The DNA for the CDR3 is TGTGCCAGCAGCCCCGCGGGGGGGAAGCTTGGGGAGCTGTTTTTT. Protein: CASSPAGGKLGELFF.

The genes are TRBV18 and TRBJ2-3, with D hard to call. CDR1 and CDR2 from the germline V gene are KGHSH and LQKENI. Between the trimmed V and J ends, which lost 6 bases and 6 bases, there was a span of 10 bases. This CDR3 comprises 12 residues. The CDR3 loop reads CASSPDHDTQYF. CDR3 DNA sequence: TGTGCCAGCTCGCCCGACCACGATACGCAGTATTTT. Based on the CDR3 plus reference TRBV18 and TRBJ2-3, the full variable domain is NAGVMQNPRHLVRRRGQEARLRCSPMKGHSHVYWYRQLPEEGLKFMVYLQKENIIDESGMPKERFSAEFPKEGPSILRIQQVVRGDSAAYFCASSPDHDTQYFGPGTRLTVL.

The chain recombines TRBV20-1 with TRBJ2-7; D gene unclear. CDR1 DFQATT and CDR2 SNEGSKA come from the germline V gene (reference sequence). CDR3 size: 10 residues. The CDR3 is CSAPFNEQYF. The CDR3 nucleotides are TGCAGCGCCCCCTTCAACGAGCAGTACTTC.

The J gene is TRBJ2-1, the V gene TRBV20-1; D is ambiguous. Trimming shortened V by 3 bases and J by 6 bases, and 9 bases separated the two germline ends. Germline V gene sequence: CDR1 DFQATT, CDR2 SNEGSKA (reference sequence). There are 12 residues in the CDR3. CDR3 coding DNA: TGCAGTGCTAGTTCTAGTATCAATGAGCAGTTCTTC. It codes for CSASSSINEQFF.

The J gene is TRBJ2-7, the V gene TRBV28, with a weak D call TRBD1 (5 bases). Germline V gene sequence: CDR1 MDHEN, CDR2 SYDVKM. Between the trimmed V and J ends, which lost 6 bases and 1 base, there was a span of 16 bases. This CDR3 has 15 residues. The CDR3 region has the DNA TGTGCCAGCAGAACCGACGGCCAGGGTTCCTACGAGCAGTACTTC. Protein product: CASRTDGQGSYEQYF.

J is TRBJ1-2 and V is TRBV20-1; 7 nucleotides agree with TRBD1. This CDR3 has 15 residues. With V trimmed by 0 bases and J by 4 bases, 8 bases remained unmatched. Germline-derived CDR1 and CDR2 are DFQATT and SNEGSKA (reference sequence). The CDR3 protein is CSAREDLTGRYGYTF. DNA of the CDR3: TGCAGTGCTAGAGAAGATTTGACAGGGCGCTATGGCTACACCTTC.

This clonotype was counted a few times. The genes are TRBV7-9 and TRBJ1-1; weak D call: TRBD1 (5 bases). The length of the CDR3 is 14 residues. V was clipped by 0 bases and J by 6 bases, with 11 bases between them. Germline CDR1 SEHNR, CDR2 FQNEAQ (reference sequence). The CDR3 DNA is TGTGCCAGCAGCTTAGCGGGGGGAATGGCTGAAGCTTTCTTT. This codes for CASSLAGGMAEAFF.

This clonotype was counted a few times. This rearrangement joins TRBV20-1 to TRBJ1-1; D is undetermined. V lost 1 base and J 0 bases, leaving 9 bases between the germline ends. Per the germline V gene, CDR1 is DFQATT and CDR2 is SNEGSKA (reference sequence). The CDR3 has 14 amino acids. Here the CDR3 reads CSARVSLMNTEAFF. Here the CDR3 DNA reads TGCAGTGCTAGAGTGTCATTGATGAACACTGAAGCTTTCTTT.

The chain employs TRBV20-1 and TRBJ1-1, with unresolved D. The CDR3 is made up of 15 amino acids. Trimming removed 4 bases from V and 4 bases from J, with 19 bases in between. The V gene's germline CDR1 is DFQATT and CDR2 SNEGSKA (reference sequence). The DNA of the CDR3 is TGCAGTGCTAACCTCTATGTGCGGGTCCTCACTGAAGCTTTCTTT. Translated: CSANLYVRVLTEAFF.

This clonotype was recorded a few times. The V gene is TRBV20-1, the J gene TRBJ2-7; 7 bases fit TRBD2. Germline V gene sequence: CDR1 DFQATT, CDR2 SNEGSKA (reference sequence). CDR3 length: 13 residues. J was trimmed by 3 bases and V by 5 bases; bases with no gene match: 7. CDR3 amino acids: CSAEEAGLYEQYF. The CDR3 bases are TGCAGTGCTGAAGAAGCGGGGCTCTACGAGCAGTACTTC.

This clonotype turned up a few times. The CDR3 here is CASIASVGQKLLGYTF. The CDR3 coding sequence is TGTGCCAGTATCGCTTCAGTGGGCCAGAAGCTTCTTGGCTACACCTTC. The genes are TRBV19 and TRBJ1-2; the D is unclear. The CDR3 length is 16 residues. V was cut by 7 bases and J by 7 bases, with 25 bases left in between. From germline, CDR1 is LNHDA and CDR2 SQIVND (reference sequence).

This chain links TRBV6-5 with TRBJ1-5; D is undetermined. The CDR3 loop spans 14 amino acids. Germline CDR1 MNHEY, CDR2 SVGAGI. V dropped 4 bases and J dropped 4 bases, with 11 bases sitting between them. CDR3 bases: TGTGCCAGCAGTTCGGGCCTTGGGAATCAGCCCCAGCATTTT. Amino acid sequence: CASSSGLGNQPQHF.

The chain carries TRBV28 and TRBJ2-1, with 8 bases aligning to TRBD1. The V and J ends lost 3 bases and 2 bases, in that order; junction bases with no gene match: 6. Germline V gives CDR1 MDHEN, CDR2 SYDVKM. The CDR3 spans 16 residues. The DNA of the CDR3 is TGTGCCAGCAGTTTCCTAGACAGGGGACCCTACAATGAGCAGTTCTTC. Translating gives CASSFLDRGPYNEQFF.

In this sample, this clonotype turned up a few times. The chain combines TRBV27 with TRBJ1-6, with TRBD1 matching over 10 bases. CDR1 and CDR2 (germline): MNHEY, SMNVEV (reference sequence). J gave up 10 bases and V 2 bases, and 5 bases lay outside the gene matches. The CDR3 loop spans 15 amino acids. CDR3 loop: CASSLAGTGVSPLHF. Written as DNA, the CDR3 is TGTGCCAGCAGTTTAGCTGGGACAGGGGTCTCACCCCTCCACTTT.

CDR3 sequence reads: CATSRRGTGYYEQYF. The CDR3 nucleotides are TGTGCCACCAGCAGACGAGGGACAGGATACTACGAGCAGTACTTC. This rearrangement joins TRBV15 to TRBJ2-7; the match to TRBD1 covers 8 bases. The J segment lost 3 bases and the V segment lost 2 bases, leaving 6 bases of the junction unmatched. The CDR3 totals 15 residues. CDR1 and CDR2 from the germline V gene are LNHNV and YYDKDF (reference sequence).

V gene TRBV20-1 combines with J gene TRBJ1-1; 9 bases align to TRBD1. The germline V gene encodes CDR1 DFQATT and CDR2 SNEGSKA (reference sequence). The CDR3 has 16 residues. V lost 1 base to trimming and J lost 5 bases; unmatched junction nucleotides: 11. CDR3 DNA: TGCAGTGCTAGAGTGCAAAGGACAGGGGTGACGACTGAAGCTTTCTTT. Its translation is CSARVQRTGVTTEAFF.

This clonotype was seen more than once but under ten times. CDR3 DNA: TGTGCCAGCAGTTCCTCCATCACTGAAGCTTTCTTT. Its protein product is CASSSSITEAFF. This chain links TRBV28 with TRBJ1-1, with no clear D. V was cut by 4 bases and J by 4 bases, with 7 bases left in between. CDR1 is MDHEN, CDR2 SYDVKM, per germline. The CDR3 loop spans 12 amino acids.

The rearrangement uses TRBV6-5 and TRBJ1-1, with D unclear. The CDR3 spans 15 residues. CDR1 and CDR2 (germline): MNHEY, SVGAGI. Trimming pared 0 bases from V and 1 base from J, leaving 9 bases between. CDR3 in DNA: TGTGCCAGCAGTTACTCGAATGCTGCGAACACTGAAGCTTTCTTT. Translated: CASSYSNAANTEAFF.

The chain combines TRBV2 with TRBJ2-3, with TRBD2 as a possible D gene (5 bases). V was cut by 6 bases and J by 5 bases, with 12 bases left in between. Germline lookup yields CDR1 SNHLY and CDR2 FYNNEI. The CDR3 spans 13 residues. The CDR3, as DNA: TGTGCCAGCAGCACGGATCGGGGAGATACGCAGTATTTT. This gives the protein CASSTDRGDTQYF.

The chain carries TRBV2 and TRBJ1-6; TRBD1 matches 9 bases. CDR1 and CDR2 from the germline V gene are SNHLY and FYNNEI. The V and J ends lost 3 bases and 7 bases, in that order; junction bases with no gene match: 4. This CDR3 has 15 amino acids. CDR3 sequence (DNA): TGTGCCAGCAGTGAGTCGGGACAGGGCAATTCACCCCTCCACTTT. It specifies CASSESGQGNSPLHF.

This clonotype was seen a few times. The chain uses TRBV7-2 and TRBJ1-5; perhaps TRBD1 as D (5 bases). Germline-derived CDR1 and CDR2 are SGHTA and FQGNSA. The CDR3 runs 16 residues. The V end was cut by 5 bases, the J end by 3 bases, with 17 bases between. The CDR3 loop reads CASSILGTGANQPQHF. The CDR3 nucleotides read TGTGCCAGCAGCATATTAGGGACCGGGGCCAATCAGCCCCAGCATTTT. Variable domain in full (rest from reference TRBV7-2 and TRBJ1-5): GAGVSQSPSNKVTEKGKDVELRCDPISGHTALYWYRQSLGQGLEFLIYFQGNSAPDKSGLPSDRFSAERTGGSVSTLTIQRTQQEDSAVYLCASSILGTGANQPQHFGDGTRLSIL.